A selection of T cell receptor beta chains follows, all from one sample in a study of post-analysis software for immune sequencing data. TCRdb recomputed calls from the PCR reads with MiXCR, one row per CDR3 protein. The sample shows about 460,000 distinct CDR3 sequences, around 40% of them seen only once. The source material was blood. The receptors were gathered from a girl aged 10 to 17 with multiple sclerosis. Each CDR3 is given with its conserved first and last residue. D genes are given only for firm matches. Size is stated for part of the rows, as once, few or many counts, or as a class when the clone is expanded.

TRBD2 | few | TRBJ2-3 | TRBV20-1 | TGCAGTGCTAGAGTACGGAAGCGGGAGGATCCCACAGATACGCAGTATTTT | CSARVRKREDPTDTQYF
NA | NA | TRBJ2-7 | TRBV28 | TGTGCCAGCGGGGCGGGACTCGACGAGCAGTACTTC | CASGAGLDEQYF
TRBD2 | few | TRBJ2-1 | TRBV20-1 | TGCAGTGCTAGAGCCGAGCTAGCGGGATGGTACAATGAGCAGTTCTTC | CSARAELAGWYNEQFF
NA | few | TRBJ1-1 | TRBV29-1 | TGCAGCGTTGGGCCCCTCCGACTAGGCGACACTGAAGCTTTCTTT | CSVGPLRLGDTEAFF
NA | few | TRBJ2-7 | TRBV7-9 | TGTGCCAGCAGCCTAATTCTAGCAAAGAGCTCCTACGAGCAGTACTTC | CASSLILAKSSYEQYF
NA | NA | TRBJ1-2 | TRBV24-1 | TGTGCCACCAGTGTGGCGGGAGGCGGCCCCTATGGCTACACCTTC | CATSVAGGGPYGYTF
NA | NA | TRBJ1-5 | TRBV6-2/TRBV6-3 | TGTGCCAGCAGCTACAGGGTTAAAGGTATGGGTCAGCCCCGGCATTTT | CASSYRVKGMGQPRHF
TRBD2 | NA | TRBJ2-1 | TRBV25-1 | TGTGCCAGCAGTGGGGGACTAGCGGGTAAGCTGGACAATGAGCAGTTCTTC | CASSGGLAGKLDNEQFF
TRBD1 | NA | TRBJ1-2 | TRBV29-1 | TGCAGCGTTGAAGACATAACAGGGGGCTCGGGCTACACCTTC | CSVEDITGGSGYTF
TRBD2 | few | TRBJ2-7 | TRBV27 | TGTGCCAGCAGTCCTACTTTCGGGAGGGACTACGAGCAGTACTTC | CASSPTFGRDYEQYF
NA | NA | TRBJ1-4 | TRBV27 | TGTGCCAGCAGGTTAGGAGGGGCTAATGAAAAACTGTTTTTT | CASRLGGANEKLFF
NA | NA | TRBJ2-6 | TRBV6-5 | TGTGCCAGCAGTTACTCGGCGCGCTCTGGGGCCAACGTCCTGACTTTC | CASSYSARSGANVLTF
TRBD1 | few | TRBJ2-1 | TRBV7-2 | TGTGCCAGCAGCTTAGGGGACAGGGGGGGGATGAATGAGCAGTTCTTC | CASSLGDRGGMNEQFF
NA | NA | TRBJ1-1 | TRBV7-9 | TGTGCCAGCAGCCCTAGGGACGGACTGTGGGGCACTGAAGCTTTCTTT | CASSPRDGLWGTEAFF
NA | NA | TRBJ2-5 | TRBV18 | TGTGCCAGCTCACCACTAGTGGAGACCCAGTACTTC | CASSPLVETQYF
TRBD2 | NA | TRBJ2-1 | TRBV7-2 | TGTGCCAGCAGCTTCTTAGCGGGAGGGCAGTTCTTC | CASSFLAGGQFF
TRBD1 | NA | TRBJ2-7 | TRBV6-5 | TGTGCCAGCGGCCGGGACAGGGGAATAGCGGGACTCTACGAGCAGTACTTC | CASGRDRGIAGLYEQYF
NA | few | TRBJ2-3 | TRBV20-1 | TGCAGTGCTAGAGATCTCGGCGGGATTGGAGATACGCAGTATTTT | CSARDLGGIGDTQYF
NA | NA | TRBJ2-4 | TRBV11-1 | TGTGCTAGCAGCTTAGCCGCGAAAATAGGAGCCAAAAACATTCAGTACTTC | CASSLAAKIGAKNIQYF
NA | few | TRBJ2-5 | TRBV5-1 | TGCGCCAGCAGACCACGCCGTATCGGGATAGGGCAAGAGACCCAGTACTTC | CASRPRRIGIGQETQYF
TRBD1 | NA | TRBJ1-5 | TRBV6-4 | TGTGCCAGCAGGAACAGGGGCCCGAATCAGCCCCAGCATTTT | CASRNRGPNQPQHF
NA | NA | TRBJ1-2 | TRBV27 | TGTGCCAGCAGGGGTCGACTGGACTATGGCTACACCTTC | CASRGRLDYGYTF
TRBD1 | NA | TRBJ1-5 | TRBV2 | TGTGCCAGCAGTTCCCGACAGGGACTCCAGCCCCAGCATTTT | CASSSRQGLQPQHF
TRBD2 | NA | TRBJ2-1 | TRBV28 | TGTGCCAGCATGGGACTAGCGGGAGTAGGATACAATGAGCAGTTCTTC | CASMGLAGVGYNEQFF
TRBD1 | NA | TRBJ2-7 | TRBV7-3 | TGTGCCAGCAGCTTGGGGACAGGGGTGGGCGAGCAGTACTTC | CASSLGTGVGEQYF
NA | few | TRBJ1-4 | TRBV5-1 | TGCGCCAGCAGCTTGGCGGCCACGAATGAAAAACTGTTTTTT | CASSLAATNEKLFF
TRBD1 | few | TRBJ2-1 | TRBV4-2 | TGTGCCAGCAGCCCACAGGGGCAAGATAGCGATGAGCAGTTCTTC | CASSPQGQDSDEQFF
NA | NA | TRBJ2-3 | TRBV20-1 | TGCAGTGCTAGGAGGATAGCCGCTGGCACAGATACGCAGTATTTT | CSARRIAAGTDTQYF
TRBD2 | once | TRBJ2-1 | TRBV19 | TGTGCCAGTAGTATCCTCCCGCTAGCGGGCGCCTACAATGAGCAGTTCTTC | CASSILPLAGAYNEQFF
TRBD2 | few | TRBJ2-7 | TRBV28 | TGTGCCAGTGAACTAGCGGGAGGTTCCTACGAGCAGTACTTC | CASELAGGSYEQYF
TRBD2 | NA | TRBJ2-7 | TRBV4-3 | TGCGCCAGCAGCGGCGGGAGCGCCTACGAGCAGTACTTC | CASSGGSAYEQYF
TRBD1 | NA | TRBJ2-5 | TRBV6-2/TRBV6-3 | TGTGCCAGCAGCCTGACAGGGGGAGAGACCCAGTACTTC | CASSLTGGETQYF
TRBD2 | NA | TRBJ2-3 | TRBV12-3/TRBV12-4 | TGTGCCAGCTCCGGTCCGCGGGAGAGGGGAGATACGCAGTATTTT | CASSGPRERGDTQYF
NA | NA | TRBJ2-1 | TRBV7-9 | TGTGCCAGCAACCCCCCGGGCGGCGGGATGGTAGACAATGAGCAGTTCTTC | CASNPPGGGMVDNEQFF
NA | NA | TRBJ2-1 | TRBV3-1 | TGTGCCAGCAGCCAGGCCCTGGAGGACGGTGAGCAGTTCTTC | CASSQALEDGEQFF
TRBD2 | NA | TRBJ2-1 | TRBV2 | TGTGCCAGCCAATCGCGGAGCCTAGCGGCGAACAATGAGCAGTTCTTC | CASQSRSLAANNEQFF
TRBD1 | many | TRBJ1-2 | TRBV5-1 | TGCGCCAGCAGCTTGGACCAGGGGGCCCACTATGGCTACACCTTC | CASSLDQGAHYGYTF
NA | few | TRBJ2-4 | TRBV12-3/TRBV12-4 | TGTGCCAGCAGTTTATCAGGGTCCAAAAACATTCAGTACTTC | CASSLSGSKNIQYF
NA | NA | TRBJ2-7 | TRBV18 | TGTGCCAGCTCACCACGGCAGAGGGAGCAGTACTTC | CASSPRQREQYF
TRBD1 | NA | TRBJ1-4 | TRBV5-1 | TGCGCCAGCAGCTTGGGGGGGACAGGTGCCCTCGAAAAACTGTTTTTT | CASSLGGTGALEKLFF
TRBD1 | few | TRBJ1-5 | TRBV29-1 | TGCAGCGCCACCACAGGGGATCAGCCCCAGCATTTT | CSATTGDQPQHF
NA | NA | TRBJ2-4 | TRBV20-1 | TGCAGTGCTAGAGATACCGGAAAAAACATTCAGTACTTC | CSARDTGKNIQYF
NA | NA | TRBJ2-6 | TRBV7-9 | TGTGCCAGCAGCATTGGACCGTCTGGGGCCAACGTCCTGACTTTC | CASSIGPSGANVLTF
NA | NA | TRBJ1-2 | TRBV29-1 | TGCAGCGTTCCCGGCTATGGCTACACCTTC | CSVPGYGYTF
NA | NA | TRBJ2-7 | TRBV29-1 | TGCAGCGTTGTTGGGGGAGTTGAGCAGTACTTC | CSVVGGVEQYF
NA | few | TRBJ2-7 | TRBV20-1 | TGCAGTGCCGGGGTCCTCGCCTTTTTCTCCTACGAGCAGTACTTC | CSAGVLAFFSYEQYF
NA | NA | TRBJ1-6 | TRBV6-1 | TGTGCCAGCAGTGGCGACTGGAGCTCCTATAATTCACCCCTCCACTTT | CASSGDWSSYNSPLHF
NA | NA | TRBJ2-7 | TRBV7-9 | TGTGCCAGCAGCTCCCTCGGGGGCAATGGGAGTATCTACGAGCAGTACTTC | CASSSLGGNGSIYEQYF
NA | NA | TRBJ2-7 | TRBV20-1 | TGCAGTGCTTGGACTGGAGCCTACGAGCAGTACTTC | CSAWTGAYEQYF
TRBD2 | NA | TRBJ2-2 | TRBV6-5 | TGTGCCAGCAGTTACTCGATTAGGGGACTAGCAATCGGGGAGCGGTTTTTT | CASSYSIRGLAIGERFF
TRBD2 | NA | TRBJ2-1 | TRBV20-1 | TGCAGTCTTAGCGGGAGAAGGGACAATGAGCAGTTCTTC | CSLSGRRDNEQFF
TRBD2 | few | TRBJ2-1 | TRBV9 | TGTGCCAGCAGCGTAGGGGGGACTAGCTCCTACAATGAGCAGTTCTTC | CASSVGGTSSYNEQFF
NA | NA | TRBJ2-2 | TRBV28 | TGTGCCAGCAGGGGTAGGGGTCCCGGGGAGCTGTTTTTT | CASRGRGPGELFF